The 30 T cell receptor beta chains below all came from one sample that was sequenced in a study of PD-1 blockade in classical Hodgkin lymphoma. Relapse after autologous stem cell transplantation occurred in every patient, and brentuximab vedotin exposure varied. Clones were read by immunoSEQ multiplex PCR, and TCRdb kept only the in-frame ones, dropping some. The sample carries about 66,000 clones, about 64% recorded once. Sample: peripheral blood mononuclear cells (PBMCs), taken before the second cycle of nivolumab. These receptors all stem from a human donor with classical Hodgkin lymphoma.

The chain has TRBV29-1 and TRBJ1-2; TRBD1 matches at 10 bases. Germline V lookup: CDR1 SQVTM, CDR2 ANQGSEA. This CDR3 is 15 amino acids long. Trimming removed 7 bases from V and 3 bases from J; junction bases left unmatched: 11. CDR3 residues: CSASQGQGIDYGYTF. The CDR3 DNA sequence: TGCAGCGCCTCTCAGGGACAGGGGATCGACTATGGCTACACCTTC.

This clone was seen only a few times. Different DNA sequences within this sample yield the same CDR3. The chain employs TRBV20-1 and TRBJ1-1; D is undetermined. Trimming pared 2 bases from V and 0 bases from J, leaving 1 base between. There are 11 residues in the CDR3. Germline loops: CDR1 DFQATT, CDR2 SNEGSKA (reference sequence). DNA for the CDR3: TGCAGTGCTAGATTGAACACTGAAGCTTTCTTT. This codes for CSARLNTEAFF.

A few counts support this clone. The rearrangement uses TRBV2 and TRBJ1-5; 8 bases map to TRBD1. In germline, CDR1 is SNHLY, CDR2 FYNNEI. The CDR3 loop spans 15 amino acids. With V trimmed by 6 bases and J by 0 bases, 4 bases remained unmatched. Here the CDR3 reads CASRDRGYSNQPQHF. The CDR3 nucleotides read TGTGCCAGCAGAGACAGGGGCTATAGCAATCAGCCCCAGCATTTT.

This clone was counted a single time. This sequence joins TRBV14 and TRBJ2-3; the match to TRBD1 covers 8 bases. The length of the CDR3 is 16 residues. V trimming: 0 bases; J trimming: 1 base; junction bases outside the gene matches: 3. Germline CDR1 reads SGHDN; CDR2 reads FVKESK. CDR3 sequence (DNA): TGTGCCAGCAGCCAAGACCCGGGACAGGGCACAGATACGCAGTATTTT. Its translation is CASSQDPGQGTDTQYF.

This clone turned up a few times. The gene calls are TRBV7-2 and TRBJ1-1; no firm D call. V was clipped by 1 base and J by 7 bases, with 10 bases between them. CDR1 and CDR2 (germline): SGHTA, FQGNSA. The length of the CDR3 is 13 residues. CDR3 sequence (DNA): TGTGCCAGCAGCTTAGGTCCGGCTGATGAAGCTTTCTTT. Encoded protein: CASSLGPADEAFF.

This chain connects TRBV6-1 to TRBJ2-7; D remains unclear. Deletions cut 4 bases from V and 2 bases from J, with 6 bases between. The CDR3 contains 12 residues. Germline V gene sequence: CDR1 MNHNS, CDR2 SASEGT. DNA for the CDR3: TGTGCCAGCAGTGTAGGACCCTACGAGCAGTACTTC. It yields the protein CASSVGPYEQYF.

The chain joins TRBV19 to TRBJ2-3, with TRBD2 identical over 10 bases. With V trimmed by 4 bases and J by 6 bases, 16 bases remained unmatched. This CDR3 is 18 amino acids long. CDR1 and CDR2 from the germline V gene are LNHDA and SQIVND (reference sequence). DNA of the CDR3: TGTGCCAGTAGTAGCCTCCCTTTTAGCGGGGGGAATTCGGATACGCAGTATTTT. Protein: CASSSLPFSGGNSDTQYF.

J is TRBJ1-1 and V is TRBV29-1; D unresolved. V lost 4 bases to trimming and J lost 6 bases, with 15 bases between them. CDR3 length: 13 residues. From germline, CDR1 is SQVTM and CDR2 ANQGSEA. CDR3 protein: CSVGEGGRAEAFF. The CDR3, as DNA: TGCAGCGTTGGGGAGGGAGGGAGAGCTGAAGCTTTCTTT.

The chain carries TRBV15 and TRBJ2-1; TRBD1 might be the D (5 bases). CDR1 and CDR2 from the germline V gene are LNHNV and YYDKDF (reference sequence). V was pared by 6 bases and J by 0 bases, with 12 bases between. CDR3 length: 15 residues. CDR3 sequence reads: CATSGEQGSYNEQFF. In DNA, the CDR3 is TGTGCCACCAGTGGAGAGCAGGGCTCCTACAATGAGCAGTTCTTC.

The J gene is TRBJ2-7, the V gene TRBV4-1, with D possibly matching TRBD1 (6 bases). The V end was cut by 1 base, the J end by 3 bases, with 16 bases between. The CDR3 contains 16 residues. CDR1 is MGHRA, CDR2 YSYEKL, per germline. The CDR3: CASSQVGAGAGYEQYF. The CDR3 nucleotides read TGCGCCAGCAGCCAAGTCGGTGCAGGGGCCGGCTACGAGCAGTACTTC.

This chain links TRBV19 with TRBJ1-5; D uncertain. The CDR3 totals 15 residues. V dropped 9 bases and J dropped 2 bases, with 17 bases sitting between them. Germline CDR1 reads LNHDA; CDR2 reads SQIVND (reference sequence). CDR3 nucleotide sequence: TGTGCCAGCCGCCGGGCCCTTAGGGGCAATCAGCCCCAGCATTTT. Its protein product is CASRRALRGNQPQHF.

A few counts support this clone. The rearrangement joins TRBV6-1 to TRBJ1-1; D is unresolved. Between the trimmed V and J ends, which lost 2 bases and 6 bases, there was a span of 7 bases. Germline CDR1 is MNHNS and CDR2 is SASEGT. This CDR3 comprises 12 residues. The DNA of the CDR3 is TGTGCCAGCAGTGAAATGTCGCCTGAAGCTTTCTTT. Protein: CASSEMSPEAFF.

V usage is TRBV7-2 and J usage is TRBJ2-7, with D uncertain. Trimming pared 3 bases from V and 2 bases from J, leaving 11 bases between. CDR1 and CDR2 (germline): SGHTA, FQGNSA. The CDR3 runs to 14 residues. This chain's CDR3 is CASSFWTTTYEQYF. CDR3 bases: TGTGCCAGCAGCTTCTGGACGACCACCTACGAGCAGTACTTC.

This clone was observed a single time. The chain carries TRBV30 and TRBJ1-2, with a weak D call TRBD1 (6 bases). Germline V gene lookup returns CDR1 GTSNPN and CDR2 SVGIG (reference sequence). The CDR3 extends over 13 amino acids. V was pared by 3 bases and J by 6 bases, with 14 bases between. In DNA form, the CDR3 reads TGTGCCTGGAGACAGGGCCAAGTCAATGGCTACACCTTC. Amino acids: CAWRQGQVNGYTF.

This chain links TRBV18 with TRBJ2-1; D gene unclear. Germline V lookup: CDR1 KGHSH, CDR2 LQKENI. V dropped 4 bases and J dropped 3 bases, with 13 bases sitting between them. This CDR3 spans 15 amino acids. In DNA form, the CDR3 reads TGTGCCAGCTCACTAGGAAAGGGCGGCTACAATGAGCAGTTCTTC. As protein: CASSLGKGGYNEQFF.

As for this clone: The junction does not match germline at one end; this may be a read error. The chain couples TRBV6-7 to TRBJ1-2; TRBD1 aligns across 7 bases. TRBV6-7 is designated an ORF whose function remains uncertain. The length of the CDR3 is 16 residues. The CDR3 region is CASRPEGASFNYGHTF. The CDR3 coding sequence is TGTGCCAGCAGGCCTGAGGGGGCCTCCTTTAACTATGGCCACACCTTC.

In the case of this clone: One junction end disagrees with the germline gene, perhaps due to a read error. This chain connects TRBV7-7 to TRBJ2-5, with a possible D match to TRBD1 (6 bases). The CDR3 totals 14 residues. The V gene's germline CDR1 is SSHAT and CDR2 FNYEAQ (reference sequence). CDR3 in amino acids: CASSLQGYSETQYF. The CDR3 bases are TGTGCTAGCAGCTTACAGGGTTATTCGGAGACCCAGTACTTC.

CDR3 sequence (DNA): TGTGCCAGCAGTTTCTCCGGGACAGTGTATGGCTACACCTTC. Amino acids: CASSFSGTVYGYTF. The chain carries TRBV6-6 and TRBJ1-2, with 7 positions matching TRBD1. V trimming: 4 bases; J trimming: 5 bases; junction bases outside the gene matches: 7. From germline, CDR1 is MNHNY and CDR2 SVGAGI (reference sequence). This CDR3 spans 14 amino acids.

V gene TRBV7-3 combines with J gene TRBJ2-2; D call uncertain. V gave up 6 bases and J gave up 5 bases, with 10 bases separating them. Germline V gene lookup returns CDR1 SGHTA and CDR2 FQGTGA. The CDR3 sequence is 13 residues long. This CDR3 reads CASSPRGTGELFF. The DNA for the CDR3 is TGTGCCAGCAGTCCCCGCGGAACCGGGGAGCTGTTTTTT. Using reference TRBV7-3 and TRBJ2-2 for the parts outside the CDR3, the full variable domain is GAGVSQTPSNKVTEKGKYVELRCDPISGHTALYWYRQSLGQGPEFLIYFQGTGAADDSGLPNDRFFAVRPEGSVSTLKIQRTERGDSAVYLCASSPRGTGELFFGEGSRLTVL.

The chain couples TRBV19 to TRBJ2-3; TRBD2 agrees at 10 bases. The V segment lost 5 bases and the J segment 2 bases; nucleotides outside the gene matches: 7. Germline CDR1 LNHDA, CDR2 SQIVND (reference sequence). The CDR3 runs 16 residues. CDR3 nucleotides: TGTGCCAGTAGTGTCACTAGCGGGGCCTACACAGATACGCAGTATTTT. Its protein is CASSVTSGAYTDTQYF.

The J gene is TRBJ2-6, the V gene TRBV9; no clear D gene. Per germline, CDR1 SGDLS and CDR2 YYNGEE. The CDR3 spans 16 residues. The ends were cut back, 0 bases at V and 3 bases at J, with 10 bases in the middle. The DNA of the CDR3 is TGTGCCAGCAGCGTAGCTTCGGATAATGGGGCCAACGTCCTGACTTTC. It is translated as CASSVASDNGANVLTF.

V usage is TRBV5-6 and J usage is TRBJ2-7; TRBD1 matches 9 bases. CDR3 length equals 16 residues. Germline loops: CDR1 SGHDT, CDR2 YYEEEE. Trimming removed 3 bases from V and 0 bases from J; junction bases left unmatched: 7. The CDR3 region is CASSYRDRARSYEQYF. CDR3 bases: TGTGCCAGCAGCTACCGGGACAGGGCCCGCTCCTACGAGCAGTACTTC.

The V and J genes are TRBV27 and TRBJ2-7, with D uncertain. V was trimmed by 2 bases and J by 4 bases, leaving 6 bases between them. Germline CDR1 is MNHEY and CDR2 is SMNVEV (reference sequence). This CDR3 contains 12 residues. The CDR3 loop is CASSLTGYEQYF. CDR3 sequence (DNA): TGTGCCAGCAGTTTAACCGGGTACGAGCAGTACTTC.

The rearrangement joins TRBV14 to TRBJ2-1, with 7 bases matching TRBD1. V trimming: 2 bases; J trimming: 6 bases; junction bases outside the gene matches: 4. Germline values: CDR1 SGHDN, CDR2 FVKESK. The CDR3 sequence is 14 residues long. CDR3 DNA: TGTGCCAGCAGCCAAAAATCAGGGGGCAATGAGCAGTTCTTC. Its translation is CASSQKSGGNEQFF. Together with reference TRBV14 and TRBJ2-1, the CDR3 gives the full variable domain: EAGVTQFPSHSVIEKGQTVTLRCDPISGHDNLYWYRRVMGKEIKFLLHFVKESKQDESGMPNNRFLAERTGGTYSTLKVQPAELEDSGVYFCASSQKSGGNEQFFGPGTRLTVL.

The V and J genes are TRBV6-1 and TRBJ1-5; maybe TRBD1 (6 bases). Germline lookup yields CDR1 MNHNS and CDR2 SASEGT. The CDR3 covers 14 residues. V was clipped by 4 bases and J by 4 bases, with 11 bases between them. The CDR3 here is CASSVQGANQPQHF. CDR3 DNA sequence: TGTGCCAGCAGTGTACAGGGCGCTAATCAGCCCCAGCATTTT.

This clone was counted a single time. The chain is built from TRBV5-1 and TRBJ1-1, with D possibly being TRBD1 (5 bases). Germline V gene lookup returns CDR1 SGHRS and CDR2 YFSETQ. Trimming took off 0 bases at V and 4 bases at J, with 16 bases between the two ends. This CDR3 region has 16 residues. The CDR3 reads CASSLETAGKGTEAFF. The CDR3 DNA reads TGCGCCAGCAGCTTGGAGACAGCTGGGAAGGGCACTGAAGCTTTCTTT.

This clone was detected once. The chain is built from TRBV6-5 and TRBJ1-3; 8 bases align to TRBD1. The CDR3 sequence is 14 residues long. CDR1 MNHEY and CDR2 SVGAGI come from the germline V gene. V dropped 10 bases and J dropped 2; count of bases not matched to a gene: 7. CDR3 amino acids: CATEDRGAGNTIYF. The CDR3 nucleotides read TGTGCCACCGAAGACAGGGGTGCTGGAAACACCATATATTTT.

This CDR3 reads CASSVARNTGELFF. In DNA, the CDR3 is TGTGCCAGTAGTGTCGCCAGAAACACCGGGGAGCTGTTTTTT. The genes are TRBV19 and TRBJ2-2; D ambiguous. V lost 5 bases and J lost 2, with 9 bases in between. This CDR3 is 14 amino acids long. Germline V gene sequence: CDR1 LNHDA, CDR2 SQIVND (reference sequence).

This clone was detected a few times. This chain connects TRBV7-3 to TRBJ2-7; TRBD2 aligns across 7 bases. The CDR3 has 14 residues. Germline CDR1 SGHTA, CDR2 FQGTGA. The J segment lost 4 bases and the V segment lost 5 bases, leaving 8 bases of the junction unmatched. Here the CDR3 reads CASSPGLNRYEQYF. The CDR3 DNA reads as TGTGCCAGCAGCCCGGGACTAAACCGGTACGAGCAGTACTTC.

V is TRBV19 and J is TRBJ1-2; 8 positions agree with TRBD1. The V gene's germline CDR1 is LNHDA and CDR2 SQIVND (reference sequence). There are 16 residues in the CDR3. The V and J ends lost 3 bases and 6 bases, in that order; junction bases with no gene match: 12. The CDR3 reads CASSIGPGGGKDGYTF. CDR3 DNA sequence: TGTGCCAGTAGTATTGGGCCAGGGGGCGGTAAGGATGGCTACACCTTC.